These T cell receptor beta chains were read from a single sample in a study of early T cells in non-severe SARS-CoV-2 infection. TCRdb reprocessed the 5' RACE reads via MiXCR and lists one record per CDR3 protein. The sample includes roughly 93,000 distinct CDR3 sequences, 8% to 13% seen only once; the top ten take approximately 5%. Source material: whole blood. These receptors all come from an adult who was a healthcare worker with PCR-confirmed SARS-CoV-2 infection or an uninfected control (not recorded which). CDR3s include the opening cysteine and the closing phenylalanine or tryptophan. The D gene is left open where the match is weak. Size is stated for part of the rows, as once, few or many counts, or as a class when the clone is expanded.

>many|TRBV29-1|-|TRBJ2-5
CSAGWGQRSEETQYF
TGCAGCGCAGGCTGGGGCCAGCGGAGTGAAGAGACCCAGTACTTC
>-|TRBV4-1|-|TRBJ2-7
CANSTRMGANEQYF
TGCGCCAACAGCACACGAATGGGGGCCAACGAGCAGTACTTC
>many|TRBV5-5|-|TRBJ2-5
CASNKRAQETQYF
TGTGCCAGCAACAAGCGGGCCCAAGAGACCCAGTACTTC
>-|TRBV25-1|-|TRBJ1-2
CASSESDSNYGYTF
TGTGCCAGCAGCGAATCGGACAGCAACTATGGCTACACCTTC
>few|TRBV18|TRBD1|TRBJ1-4
CASSLWTGTDEKLFF
TGTGCCAGCTCACTATGGACAGGGACGGATGAAAAACTGTTTTTT
>many|TRBV6-1|TRBD1|TRBJ1-5
CASSFYRGPQHF
TGTGCCAGCAGTTTTTACAGGGGGCCCCAGCATTTT
>-|TRBV2|-|TRBJ1-6
CASTRDRSYNSPLHF
TGTGCCAGCACCAGGGACCGCTCCTATAATTCACCCCTCCACTTT
>many|TRBV2|-|TRBJ2-2
CAGGPGTSGELFF
TGTGCCGGGGGTCCGGGAACCAGCGGGGAGCTGTTTTTT
>-|TRBV5-1|TRBD1|TRBJ2-5
CVSSRDRDRETQYF
TGCGTCAGCAGTCGGGACAGGGACCGGGAGACCCAGTACTTC
>few|TRBV28|-|TRBJ1-2
CASSLGGPQGNGGYTF
TGTGCCAGCAGTTTAGGGGGGCCGCAGGGGAATGGAGGCTACACCTTC
>-|TRBV6-5|TRBD1|TRBJ2-7
CASSQPPGQGLYEQYF
TGTGCCAGCTCCCAACCCCCGGGACAGGGACTCTACGAGCAGTACTTC
>-|TRBV2|TRBD1|TRBJ2-3
CASRDRVFSADTQYF
TGTGCCAGCCGGGACAGGGTGTTTAGCGCAGATACGCAGTATTTT
>-|TRBV5-1|TRBD1|TRBJ1-5
CASSLDQGDGQPQHF
TGCGCCAGCAGCTTGGACCAGGGGGATGGTCAGCCCCAGCATTTT
>few|TRBV7-9|TRBD2|TRBJ2-1
CASSLVNIAGEGNEQFF
TGTGCCAGCAGCTTAGTGAACATAGCGGGAGAGGGGAATGAGCAGTTCTTC
>-|TRBV2|TRBD1|TRBJ2-7
CASCRQGVYEQYF
TGTGCCAGCTGCCGACAGGGGGTCTACGAGCAGTACTTC
>many|TRBV5-1|TRBD1|TRBJ1-2
CASSLSVNRGEGYTF
TGCGCCAGCAGCTTGTCTGTAAACAGGGGAGAAGGCTACACCTTC
>few|TRBV20-1|-|TRBJ2-7
CSASSPGGYEQYF
TGCAGTGCTAGTTCCCCCGGGGGATACGAGCAGTACTTC
>-|TRBV10-3|-|TRBJ1-1
CAISDRGRDTEAFF
TGTGCCATCAGTGACCGGGGGAGAGACACTGAAGCTTTCTTT
>few|TRBV11-2|TRBD2|TRBJ2-1
CASSFGTSENNEQFF
TGTGCCAGCAGCTTCGGGACTAGCGAAAACAATGAGCAGTTCTTC
>-|TRBV29-1|-|TRBJ1-5
CSVVSGASNQPQHF
TGCAGCGTTGTGTCAGGGGCGAGCAATCAGCCCCAGCATTTT